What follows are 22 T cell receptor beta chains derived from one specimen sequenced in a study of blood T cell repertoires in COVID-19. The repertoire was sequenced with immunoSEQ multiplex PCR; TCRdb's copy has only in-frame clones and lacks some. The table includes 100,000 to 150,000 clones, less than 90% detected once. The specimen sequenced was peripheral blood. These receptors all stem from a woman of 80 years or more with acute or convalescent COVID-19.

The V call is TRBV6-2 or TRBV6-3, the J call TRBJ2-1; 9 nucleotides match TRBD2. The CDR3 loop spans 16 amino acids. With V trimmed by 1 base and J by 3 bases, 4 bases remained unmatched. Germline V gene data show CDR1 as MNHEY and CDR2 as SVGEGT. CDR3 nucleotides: TGTGCCAGCAGTTACTGGGCGGGGGGGATCTACAATGAGCAGTTCTTC. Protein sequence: CASSYWAGGIYNEQFF.

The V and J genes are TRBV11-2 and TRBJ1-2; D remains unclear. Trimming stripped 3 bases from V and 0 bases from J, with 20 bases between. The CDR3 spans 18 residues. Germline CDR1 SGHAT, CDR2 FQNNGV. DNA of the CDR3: TGTGCCAGCAGCTTTATCTTGGGCAGAAACGGTGCTAACTATGGCTACACCTTC. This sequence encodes CASSFILGRNGANYGYTF.

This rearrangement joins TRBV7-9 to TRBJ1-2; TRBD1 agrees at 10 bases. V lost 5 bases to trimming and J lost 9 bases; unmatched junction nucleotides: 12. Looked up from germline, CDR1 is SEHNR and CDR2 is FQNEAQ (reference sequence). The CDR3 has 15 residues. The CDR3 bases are TGTGCCAGCAGCCCGACCGGGACAGGGGCGGTTAGCTACACCTTC. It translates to CASSPTGTGAVSYTF.

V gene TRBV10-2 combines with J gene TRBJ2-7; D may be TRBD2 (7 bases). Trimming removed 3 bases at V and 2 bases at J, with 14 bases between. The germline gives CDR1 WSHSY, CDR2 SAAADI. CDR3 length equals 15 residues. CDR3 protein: CASSEYGGPTYEQYV. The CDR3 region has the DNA TGCGCCAGCAGTGAATACGGGGGGCCCACCTACGAGCAGTACGTC.

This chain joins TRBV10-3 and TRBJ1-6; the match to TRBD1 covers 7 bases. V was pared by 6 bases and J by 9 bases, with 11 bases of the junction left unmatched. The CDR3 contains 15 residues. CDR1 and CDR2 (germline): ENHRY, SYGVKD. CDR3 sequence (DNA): TGTGCCATCAGACGGGACACCGGGGACAGTTCACCCCTCCACTTT. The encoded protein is CAIRRDTGDSSPLHF.

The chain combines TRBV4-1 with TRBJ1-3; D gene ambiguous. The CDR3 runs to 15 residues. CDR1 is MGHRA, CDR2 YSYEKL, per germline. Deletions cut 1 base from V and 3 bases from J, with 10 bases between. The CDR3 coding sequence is TGCGCCAGCAGCCAAGGGGCCGTAATTGGAAACACCATATATTTT. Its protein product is CASSQGAVIGNTIYF.

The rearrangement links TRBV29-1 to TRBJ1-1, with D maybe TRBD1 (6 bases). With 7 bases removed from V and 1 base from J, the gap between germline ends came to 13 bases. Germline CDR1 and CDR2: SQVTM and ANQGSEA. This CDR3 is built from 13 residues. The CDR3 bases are TGCAGCGCCCGGACAGACCAGAACACTGAAGCTTTCTTT. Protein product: CSARTDQNTEAFF.

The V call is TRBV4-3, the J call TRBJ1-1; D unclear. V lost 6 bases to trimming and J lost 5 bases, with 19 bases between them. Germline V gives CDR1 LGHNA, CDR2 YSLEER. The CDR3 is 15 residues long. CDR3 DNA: TGCGCCAGCAGTCGCGGATCCTCCTGGTCGACTGAAGCTTTCTTT. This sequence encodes CASSRGSSWSTEAFF.

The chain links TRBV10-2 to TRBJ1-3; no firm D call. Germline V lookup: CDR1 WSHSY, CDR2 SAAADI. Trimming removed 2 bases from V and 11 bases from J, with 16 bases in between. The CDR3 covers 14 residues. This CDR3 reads CASSEIGGPSAIYF. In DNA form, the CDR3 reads TGCGCCAGCAGTGAGATCGGAGGACCGAGCGCCATATATTTT.

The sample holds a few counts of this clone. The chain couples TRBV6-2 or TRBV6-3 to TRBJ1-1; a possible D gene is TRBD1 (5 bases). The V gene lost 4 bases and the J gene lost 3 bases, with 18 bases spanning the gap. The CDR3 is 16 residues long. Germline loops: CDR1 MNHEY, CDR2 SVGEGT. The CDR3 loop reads CASSSLRRGEYTEAFF. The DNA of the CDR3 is TGTGCCAGCAGTTCTCTACGTCGGGGGGAGTACACTGAAGCTTTCTTT.

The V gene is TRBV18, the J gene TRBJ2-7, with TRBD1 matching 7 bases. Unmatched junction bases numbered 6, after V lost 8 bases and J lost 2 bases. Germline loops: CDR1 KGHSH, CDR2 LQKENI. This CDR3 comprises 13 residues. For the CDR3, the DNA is TGTGCCAGCAATACAGGGGTTCCCTACGAGCAGTACTTC. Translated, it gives CASNTGVPYEQYF.

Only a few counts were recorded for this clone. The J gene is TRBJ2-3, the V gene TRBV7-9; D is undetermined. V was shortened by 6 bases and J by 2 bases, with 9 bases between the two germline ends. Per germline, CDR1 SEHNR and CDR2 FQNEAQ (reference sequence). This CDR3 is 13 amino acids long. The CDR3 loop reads CASRLTATDTQYF. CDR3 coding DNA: TGTGCCAGCAGACTCACAGCCACAGATACGCAGTATTTT.

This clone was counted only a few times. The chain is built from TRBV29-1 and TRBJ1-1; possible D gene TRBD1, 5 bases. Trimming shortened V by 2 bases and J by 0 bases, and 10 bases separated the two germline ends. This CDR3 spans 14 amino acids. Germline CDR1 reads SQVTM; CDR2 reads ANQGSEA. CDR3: CSVEQGGMNTEAFF. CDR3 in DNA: TGCAGCGTTGAACAGGGAGGGATGAACACTGAAGCTTTCTTT. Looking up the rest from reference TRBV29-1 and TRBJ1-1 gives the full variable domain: SAVISQKPSRDICQRGTSLTIQCQVDSQVTMMFWYRQQPGQSLTLIATANQGSEATYESGFVIDKFPISRPNLTFSTLTVSNMSPEDSSIYLCSVEQGGMNTEAFFGQGTRLTVV.

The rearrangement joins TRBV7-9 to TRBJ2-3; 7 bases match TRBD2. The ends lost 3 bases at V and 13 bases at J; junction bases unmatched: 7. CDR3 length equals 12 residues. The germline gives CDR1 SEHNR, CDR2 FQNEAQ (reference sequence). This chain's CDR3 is CASSFSSGAKYF. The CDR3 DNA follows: TGTGCCAGCAGCTTCTCCAGCGGGGCCAAGTATTTT.

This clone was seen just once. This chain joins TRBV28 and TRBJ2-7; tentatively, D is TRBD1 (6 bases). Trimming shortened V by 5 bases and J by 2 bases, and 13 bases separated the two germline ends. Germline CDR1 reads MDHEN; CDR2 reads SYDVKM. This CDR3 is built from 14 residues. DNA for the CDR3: TGTGCCAGCAGTCCTCCGACAGGAGCCTACGAGCAGTACGTC. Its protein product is CASSPPTGAYEQYV.

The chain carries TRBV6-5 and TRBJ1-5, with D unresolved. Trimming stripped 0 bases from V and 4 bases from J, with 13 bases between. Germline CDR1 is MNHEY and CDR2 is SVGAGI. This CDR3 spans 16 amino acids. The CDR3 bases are TGTGCCAGCAGTTACTCGGATAAAGGAGGGAATCAGCCCCAGCATTTT. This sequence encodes CASSYSDKGGNQPQHF.

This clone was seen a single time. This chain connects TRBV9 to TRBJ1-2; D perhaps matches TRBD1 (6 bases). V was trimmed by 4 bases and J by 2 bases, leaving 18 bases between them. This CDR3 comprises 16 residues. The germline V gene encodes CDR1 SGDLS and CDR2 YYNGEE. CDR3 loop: CASSPNVGQGNYGYTF. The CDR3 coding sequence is TGTGCCAGCAGCCCGAATGTCGGTCAGGGGAACTATGGCTACACCTTC.

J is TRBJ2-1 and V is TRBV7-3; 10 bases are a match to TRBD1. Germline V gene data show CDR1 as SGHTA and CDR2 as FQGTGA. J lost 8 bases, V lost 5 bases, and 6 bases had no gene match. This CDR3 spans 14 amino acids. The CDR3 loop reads CASSKGQGSDEQFF. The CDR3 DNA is TGTGCCAGCAGCAAGGGACAGGGGAGTGATGAGCAGTTCTTC.

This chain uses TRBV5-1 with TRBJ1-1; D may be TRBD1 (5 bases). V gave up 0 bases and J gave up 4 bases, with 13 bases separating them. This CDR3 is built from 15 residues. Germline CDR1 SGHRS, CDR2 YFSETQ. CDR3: CASSLAAGSGTEAFF. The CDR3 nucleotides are TGCGCCAGCAGCTTGGCCGCAGGGTCGGGCACTGAAGCTTTCTTT.

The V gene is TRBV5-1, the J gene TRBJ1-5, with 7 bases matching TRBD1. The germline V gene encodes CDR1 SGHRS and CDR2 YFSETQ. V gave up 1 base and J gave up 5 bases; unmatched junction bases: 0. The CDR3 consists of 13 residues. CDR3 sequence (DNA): TGCGCCAGCAGCTTGACAGGGGATCAGCCCCAGCATTTT. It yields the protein CASSLTGDQPQHF.

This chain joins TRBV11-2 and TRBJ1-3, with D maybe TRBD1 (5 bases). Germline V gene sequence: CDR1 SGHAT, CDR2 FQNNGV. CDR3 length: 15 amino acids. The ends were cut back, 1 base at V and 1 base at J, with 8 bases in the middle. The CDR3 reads CASSLVSGSGNTIYF. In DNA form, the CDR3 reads TGTGCCAGCAGCTTAGTATCAGGGTCTGGAAACACCATATATTTT.

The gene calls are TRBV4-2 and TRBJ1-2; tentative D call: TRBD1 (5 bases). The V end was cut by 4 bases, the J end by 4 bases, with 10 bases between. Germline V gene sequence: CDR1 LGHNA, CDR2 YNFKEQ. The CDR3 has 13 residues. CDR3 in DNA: TGTGCCAGCAGCCGGCAGGGTCTCTATGGCTACACCTTC. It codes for CASSRQGLYGYTF.